The 25 T cell receptor beta chains below were found in one sample sequenced in a study of spatial heterogeneity in lung cancer. Study-wide points: Within tumors, counts of expanded alpha and beta TCRs tracked tumor mutation counts.

The antigens for these receptors are not known. Documented time point: sample taken at primary tumor resection. MiXCR, run by TCRdb on the 5' RACE reads, gives a single entry per CDR3 protein. The sample yields 16,000 or so distinct CDR3 sequences, roughly 7.1% seen once. Source: lung tumor tissue, taken at surgery. Source of these receptors: a female donor with early-stage non-small cell lung cancer.

By share of the sample, this clonotype is medium-sized. For a library built for alpha chains, this beta chain is a stray read; little rests on its size. The chain links TRBV28 to TRBJ2-1; TRBD1 matches 9 bases. With 6 bases clipped from V and 9 bases from J, the junction kept 12 bases outside the gene matches. Per the germline V gene, CDR1 is MDHEN and CDR2 is SYDVKM. The CDR3 covers 15 residues. The CDR3 is CASSTPGQGQIEQFF. DNA of the CDR3: TGTGCCAGCAGCACACCGGGACAGGGTCAAATTGAGCAGTTCTTC. Together with reference TRBV28 and TRBJ2-1, the CDR3 gives the full variable domain: DVKVTQSSRYLVKRTGEKVFLECVQDMDHENMFWYRQDPGLGLRLIYFSYDVKMKEKGDIPEGYSVSREKKERFSLILESASTNQTSMYLCASSTPGQGQIEQFFGPGTRLTVL.

This clonotype came up a few times. With the library built for alpha chains, this beta chain is off target and its frequency is not meaningful. The rearrangement uses TRBV9 and TRBJ2-2; 9 nucleotides line up with TRBD2. J gave up 3 bases and V 6 bases, and 9 bases lay outside the gene matches. CDR1 is SGDLS, CDR2 YYNGEE, per germline. The CDR3 sequence is 16 residues long. The CDR3, as DNA: TGTGCCAGCACCGAGAGGACTAGCGAGTACACCGGGGAGCTGTTTTTT. This sequence encodes CASTERTSEYTGELFF. Full variable domain (missing parts from reference TRBV9 and TRBJ2-2): DSGVTQTPKHLITATGQRVTLRCSPRSGDLSVYWYQQSLDQGLQFLIQYYNGEERAKGNILERFSAQQFPDLHSELNLSSLELGDSALYFCASTERTSEYTGELFFGEGSRLTVL.

In regard to this clonotype: Found in a library prepared for alpha chains, this beta chain is an off-target read, and its abundance has little meaning. This chain connects TRBV18 to TRBJ2-3; 12 nucleotides align to TRBD2. The germline CDR1 and CDR2 sequences are KGHSH and LQKENI. This CDR3 region has 15 residues. V shed 2 bases, J shed 8 bases, and the junction held 5 bases outside the gene matches. The CDR3 loop reads CASSPETSGGGTQYF. CDR3 nucleotides: TGTGCCAGCTCACCAGAGACTAGCGGGGGCGGTACGCAGTATTTT.

This clonotype was found many times. This beta chain is an off-target read within a library intended for alpha chains, so its frequency means little. The V call is TRBV12-3 or TRBV12-4, the J call TRBJ1-1; 7 bases agree with TRBD1. The CDR3 has 18 residues. V trimming: 0 bases; J trimming: 0 bases; junction bases outside the gene matches: 10. CDR3 coding DNA: TGTGCCAGCAGTTTAGCCCCAGGGGGGTGGGGCTTGAACACTGAAGCTTTCTTT. Translation: CASSLAPGGWGLNTEAFF.

A word on this clonotype: A much larger clone is a single base away; this may be a read error. Being off target in a library aimed at alpha chains, this beta chain has a size of little meaning. This rearrangement joins TRBV21-1 to TRBJ2-1; the DNA was not compared with TRBD1, the D call given in the table. TRBV21-1 is assigned pseudogene status. The CDR3 extends over 18 amino acids. In DNA, the CDR3 is TGTGCCAGCAGCAAAGCGGGGCGCCAGCGAACCACCTACAATGAGCAGTTCTTC. Its translation is CASSKAGRQRTTYNEQFF.

This clonotype turned up a few times. For a library built for alpha chains, this beta chain is a stray read; little rests on its size. The V call is TRBV7-3, the J call TRBJ2-3; TRBD1 might be the D (6 bases). V shed 3 bases and J shed 6 bases, with 16 bases lying between them. Germline V gives CDR1 SGHTA, CDR2 FQGTGA. The CDR3 is made up of 15 amino acids. The CDR3 bases are TGTGCCAGCAGCTTTCAGGGGTCCTCACTTGATACGCAGTATTTT. It translates to CASSFQGSSLDTQYF.

This clonotype ranks as medium-sized. With the library built for alpha chains, this beta chain is off target and its frequency is not meaningful. The chain combines TRBV12-3 or TRBV12-4 with TRBJ2-7; 9 bases match TRBD1. Trimming removed 6 bases from V and 1 base from J; junction bases left unmatched: 4. This CDR3 has 14 residues. CDR3 sequence reads: CASSGTGSSYEQYF. The CDR3 bases are TGTGCCAGCAGCGGGACAGGGTCATCCTACGAGCAGTACTTC.

This clonotype has at least ten counts. This beta chain is a stray sequence in a library constructed for alpha chains; its clone size is not meaningful. The rearrangement joins TRBV11-1 to TRBJ2-3; D is perhaps TRBD1 or TRBD2 (6 bases each). Between the trimmed V and J ends, which lost 11 bases and 2 bases, there was a span of 17 bases. This CDR3 is 14 amino acids long. Germline V gene lookup returns CDR1 SGHAT and CDR2 FQDESV (reference sequence). The DNA of the CDR3 is TGTGCCCCCAGCTTAGGGGGGATCACAGATACGCAGTATTTT. Translated: CAPSLGGITDTQYF.

This clonotype was seen at least ten times. Because this beta chain is a stray read in a library intended to capture alpha chains, its abundance should not be given much weight. The gene calls are TRBV13 and TRBJ1-4; no firm D call. Germline V gene lookup returns CDR1 PRHDT and CDR2 FYEKMQ (reference sequence). CDR3 length equals 14 residues. V shed 2 bases and J shed 6 bases, with 10 bases lying between them. This chain's CDR3 is CASSLTSTDEKLFF. CDR3 bases: TGTGCCAGCAGCTTAACGTCTACAGATGAAAAACTGTTTTTT.

This clonotype was picked up many times. The library was prepared for alpha chains; this beta chain is a stray read, so its frequency means little. V usage is TRBV19 and J usage is TRBJ2-2, with no clear D. Germline assignment: CDR1 LNHDA and CDR2 SQIVND (reference sequence). The V and J ends lost 0 bases and 9 bases respectively, with 2 bases between them. CDR3 length: 11 residues. CDR3 nucleotides: TGTGCCAGTAGTATAGACCGGGAGCTGTTTTTT. This translates into CASSIDRELFF.

This clonotype was observed at least ten times. This beta chain came through as a stray read in a library set up for alpha chains, and its size says little. The V call is TRBV27, the J call TRBJ2-5, with TRBD2 identical over 9 bases. Germline CDR1 MNHEY, CDR2 SMNVEV (reference sequence). This CDR3 region has 15 residues. After removal of 2 bases from V and 2 bases from J, the junction contained 3 bases not matched to a gene. CDR3 amino acids: CASSLIAGGQETQYF. The CDR3, as DNA: TGTGCCAGCAGTTTAATTGCGGGGGGGCAAGAGACCCAGTACTTC.

This clonotype was counted at least ten times. This beta chain is an unintended read in a library built for alpha chains; its size means little. The rearrangement uses TRBV7-2 and TRBJ1-1; D is unresolved. V was cut by 5 bases and J by 6 bases, with 19 bases left in between. The CDR3 length is 15 residues. CDR1 and CDR2 (germline): SGHTA, FQGNSA. CDR3 DNA: TGTGCCAGCAGCCCGACCCAGGTTAGGACTGCTGAAGCTTTCTTT. This codes for CASSPTQVRTAEAFF. Drawing the rest from reference TRBV7-2 and TRBJ1-1, the complete variable domain is GAGVSQSPSNKVTEKGKDVELRCDPISGHTALYWYRQSLGQGLEFLIYFQGNSAPDKSGLPSDRFSAERTGGSVSTLTIQRTQQEDSAVYLCASSPTQVRTAEAFFGQGTRLTVV.

A word on this clonotype: The junction differs from germline at one of its ends, possibly a read error. This beta chain appears as a stray read in a library generated for alpha chains; its size is not informative. This chain connects TRBV4-2 to TRBJ1-5, with D tentatively TRBD1 (5 bases). The germline gives CDR1 LGHNA, CDR2 YNFKEQ. This CDR3 region has 17 residues. CDR3 loop: CASSQDHSQGWNRPQHF. The CDR3 bases are TGTGCCAGCAGCCAAGATCACTCCCAGGGTTGGAATCGGCCCCAGCATTTT.

This clonotype has only a few counts. This beta chain appears as a stray read in a library generated for alpha chains; its size is not informative. J is TRBJ2-1 and V is TRBV12-3 or TRBV12-4; 8 bases align to TRBD2. This CDR3 contains 16 residues. After removal of 3 bases from V and 8 bases from J, the junction contained 12 bases not matched to a gene. The CDR3 bases are TGTGCCAGCAGTTTCAGCAGTGCGGGGGGTGATTATGAGCAGTTCTTC. Its protein product is CASSFSSAGGDYEQFF.

In its sample, this clonotype ranks as medium-sized. This beta chain is off target for a library built for alpha chains, so its abundance means little. The chain joins TRBV7-8 to TRBJ2-5, with 10 bases matching TRBD2. CDR1 is SGHVS, CDR2 FQNEAQ, per germline. J was trimmed by 1 base and V by 4 bases; bases with no gene match: 6. The CDR3 has 16 amino acids. CDR3 sequence reads: CASSSRLAGSQETQYF. CDR3 DNA: TGTGCCAGCAGCTCCAGACTAGCGGGTTCCCAAGAGACCCAGTACTTC.

This clonotype was seen many times. This beta chain turned up in a library designed for alpha chains; as an off-target read, its abundance says little. V usage is TRBV6-2 or TRBV6-3 and J usage is TRBJ2-1; D ambiguous. The germline gives CDR1 MNHEY, CDR2 SVGEGT. There are 11 residues in the CDR3. V was trimmed by 8 bases and J by 10 bases, leaving 12 bases between them. The CDR3 sequence is CASLTEKEQFF. CDR3 nucleotide sequence: TGTGCCAGCCTCACCGAGAAGGAGCAGTTCTTC.

On this clonotype: This beta chain slipped into a library made for alpha chains as a stray read, so its size is not meaningful. The chain carries TRBV29-1 and TRBJ1-5, with 9 bases matching TRBD1. Germline V gene sequence: CDR1 SQVTM, CDR2 ANQGSEA. J gave up 2 bases and V 4 bases, and 0 bases lay outside the gene matches. The CDR3 is 13 residues long. The CDR3 DNA is TGCAGCGTTGGGGACAGGGGCAATCAGCCCCAGCATTTT. It is translated as CSVGDRGNQPQHF.

This clonotype was found once. One junction end disagrees with the germline gene, perhaps due to a read error. This beta chain turned up in a library designed for alpha chains; as an off-target read, its abundance says little. This rearrangement joins TRBV30 to TRBJ2-1; D is unclear. This CDR3 has 11 residues. Germline loops: CDR1 GTSNPN, CDR2 SVGIG (reference sequence). The CDR3, as DNA: TGTGCCCGGAGTGTCGGAACTGAGCAGTTCTTC. Its protein product is CARSVGTEQFF.

This clonotype was seen a handful of times. Because this beta chain is a stray read in a library intended to capture alpha chains, its abundance should not be given much weight. This chain uses TRBV6-1 with TRBJ1-3; 10 nucleotides agree with TRBD1. Germline V gene data show CDR1 as MNHNS and CDR2 as SASEGT. Trimming at V came to 3 bases and at J to 3 bases, leaving 2 bases not matched to a gene. CDR3 length: 15 residues. The CDR3 bases are TGTGCCAGCAGTGATGACAGGGGGCGTGGAAACACCATATATTTT. This gives the protein CASSDDRGRGNTIYF.

This clonotype was seen many times. A much larger clone lies one base from this, so it may be a read error. With the library built for alpha chains, this beta chain is off target and its frequency is not meaningful. The J gene is TRBJ1-5, the V gene TRBV7-2; possible D gene TRBD1, 5 bases. Germline assignment: CDR1 SGHTA and CDR2 FQGNSA. CDR3 length: 14 amino acids. The CDR3 region has the DNA TGTGCCAGCAGCCTCCGGGACGGTAATCAGCCCCATCATTTT. Translation: CASSLRDGNQPHHF.

The sample holds many counts of this clonotype. The library was designed around alpha chains, so this beta chain is a stray read whose abundance carries little weight. The gene calls are TRBV25-1 and TRBJ1-5; D may be TRBD1 (5 bases). The CDR3 is 13 residues long. Germline V lookup: CDR1 MGHDK, CDR2 SYGVNS. V was shortened by 3 bases and J by 7 bases, with 10 bases between the two germline ends. DNA of the CDR3: TGTGCCAGCAGTGATGGTGGGGGGCAGCCCCAGCATTTT. It specifies CASSDGGGQPQHF.

This clonotype was seen many times. This beta chain turned up in a library designed for alpha chains; as an off-target read, its abundance says little. V is TRBV5-1 and J is TRBJ2-2; TRBD2 matches 10 bases. The J segment lost 3 bases and the V segment lost 3 bases, leaving 5 bases of the junction unmatched. CDR1 SGHRS and CDR2 YFSETQ come from the germline V gene. This CDR3 has 16 residues. In nucleotides, the CDR3 is TGCGCCAGCAGCTGGGCCGGGACTAGCGACACCGGGGAGCTGTTTTTT. This codes for CASSWAGTSDTGELFF.

This clonotype has a count of ten or more. Little can be read into the size of this beta chain, an off-target read in a library designed for alpha chains. The chain recombines TRBV5-1 with TRBJ2-5; unclear D gene. This CDR3 spans 12 amino acids. Trimming pared 0 bases from V and 3 bases from J, leaving 3 bases between. Germline assignment: CDR1 SGHRS and CDR2 YFSETQ. CDR3 residues: CASSLDEETQYF. Written as DNA, the CDR3 is TGCGCCAGCAGCTTGGATGAAGAGACCCAGTACTTC.

This clonotype was detected many times. The library was designed around alpha chains, so this beta chain is a stray read whose abundance carries little weight. J is TRBJ1-1 and V is TRBV10-3; D ambiguous. Germline lookup yields CDR1 ENHRY and CDR2 SYGVKD. The CDR3 is 14 residues long. Trimming stripped 0 bases from V and 2 bases from J, with 7 bases between. CDR3 in amino acids: CAISESSPNTEAFF. The DNA of the CDR3 is TGTGCCATCAGTGAGTCGTCCCCTAACACTGAAGCTTTCTTT.

This clonotype occurred many times. In a library made to pick up alpha chains, this beta chain is a stray read with a size that means little. The chain recombines TRBV12-3 or TRBV12-4 with TRBJ1-6; D is ambiguous. The V end lost 6 bases, the J end lost 6 bases, and 15 bases lay between the germline ends. This CDR3 comprises 15 residues. The CDR3 region is CASSPRPGANSPLHF. The CDR3, as DNA: TGTGCCAGCAGCCCAAGGCCAGGCGCTAATTCACCCCTCCACTTT.